Below, 16 T cell receptor beta chains from the same sample are listed, as sequenced in a study of multiple sclerosis patients with progressive multifocal leukoencephalopathy. Profiled with immunoSEQ multiplex PCR; TCRdb holds only in-frame clones, not every one. Seen here are 20,000 to 30,000 clones, roughly 90% observed once, and the top ten hold over 2%. Time point here: less than 15 months of natalizumab therapy. The sample here was PBMCs, taken from a patient treated with natalizumab. These receptors were taken from a man younger than 45 with multiple sclerosis.

This clone was detected only once. The CDR3 nucleotides read TGTGCCAGCAGATACGGACTAGCGGGGCGGGGCGAGCAGTACTTC. Translating it yields CASRYGLAGRGEQYF. J is TRBJ2-7 and V is TRBV5-4, with 12 bases fitting TRBD2. The trim removed 5 bases at V and 6 bases at J, leaving 9 bases unmatched. Germline V gives CDR1 SGHNT, CDR2 YYREEE (reference sequence). The length of the CDR3 is 15 residues.

J is TRBJ2-1 and V is TRBV18; D is perhaps TRBD2 (5 bases). Germline lookup yields CDR1 KGHSH and CDR2 LQKENI. V was shortened by 5 bases and J by 8 bases, with 10 bases between the two germline ends. The CDR3 loop spans 12 amino acids. The CDR3 is CASSNLRDEQFF. DNA for the CDR3: TGTGCCAGCTCAAATTTGAGGGATGAGCAGTTCTTC.

The gene calls are TRBV7-2 and TRBJ2-2; TRBD1 matches 9 bases. Germline V gives CDR1 SGHTA, CDR2 FQGNSA. The CDR3 has 16 amino acids. The V gene end was trimmed by 5 bases and the J gene end by 4 bases; junction bases not matched to a gene: 8. CDR3 nucleotide sequence: TGTGCCAGCAGCGCCAGCCGACAGGGGGGCACCGGGGAGCTGTTTTTT. Translation: CASSASRQGGTGELFF.

The V and J genes are TRBV5-1 and TRBJ1-1; unclear D gene. Germline V gene sequence: CDR1 SGHRS, CDR2 YFSETQ. V was pared by 2 bases and J by 8 bases, with 10 bases between. The CDR3 sequence is 12 residues long. The CDR3 nucleotides read TGCGCCAGCAGCTTCCCCCCCGGCGAAGCTTTCTTT. The encoded protein is CASSFPPGEAFF.

The rearrangement links TRBV27 to TRBJ2-5; D may correspond to TRBD1 or TRBD2 (5 bases each). The germline V and J ends were trimmed by 11 bases and 4 bases, with 11 bases remaining between them. Germline lookup yields CDR1 MNHEY and CDR2 SMNVEV (reference sequence). The CDR3 length is 11 residues. CDR3 sequence: CACKGRETQYF. Here the CDR3 DNA reads TGTGCCTGCAAGGGGAGAGAGACCCAGTACTTC.

The chain carries TRBV5-1 and TRBJ2-7; D uncertain. Trimming removed 3 bases at V and 4 bases at J, with 14 bases between. This CDR3 has 14 amino acids. The germline gives CDR1 SGHRS, CDR2 YFSETQ. DNA for the CDR3: TGCGCCAGCAGCTGGGTACACCGGCCTTACGAGCAGTACTTC. As protein: CASSWVHRPYEQYF.

V is TRBV4-3 and J is TRBJ2-1; TRBD2 matches 10 bases. The CDR3 contains 16 residues. Germline V CDR1 and CDR2: LGHNA, YSLEER. V lost 3 bases, J lost 0 bases, and 2 bases stayed unmatched. The DNA of the CDR3 is TGCGCCAGCAGCCATGGACTAGCGGCCTCCTACAATGAGCAGTTCTTC. Its translation is CASSHGLAASYNEQFF.

The chain employs TRBV29-1 and TRBJ2-6, with unresolved D. Per germline, CDR1 SQVTM and CDR2 ANQGSEA. The germline V and J ends were trimmed by 1 base and 2 bases, with 0 bases remaining between them. The CDR3 spans 12 residues. Written as DNA, the CDR3 is TGCAGCGTTGAAGCTGGGGCCAACGTCCTGACTTTC. Translated, it gives CSVEAGANVLTF.

The V gene is TRBV5-1, the J gene TRBJ2-5, with 11 bases aligning to TRBD1. This CDR3 region has 14 residues. The germline CDR1 and CDR2 sequences are SGHRS and YFSETQ. The V gene end was trimmed by 4 bases and the J gene end by 3 bases; junction bases not matched to a gene: 2. In DNA form, the CDR3 reads TGCGCCAGCAGCATGGGACAGGGGGAAGAGACCCAGTACTTC. This translates into CASSMGQGEETQYF.

This clone was detected only once. The rearrangement links TRBV5-6 to TRBJ1-1, with D unclear. Looked up from germline, CDR1 is SGHDT and CDR2 is YYEEEE. The CDR3 length is 14 residues. The germline V and J ends were trimmed by 0 bases and 4 bases, with 10 bases remaining between them. CDR3 in amino acids: CASSLGPKGTEAFF. Written as DNA, the CDR3 is TGTGCCAGCAGCTTGGGGCCCAAGGGCACTGAAGCTTTCTTT.

The V call is TRBV11-2, the J call TRBJ2-2; TRBD2 agrees at 9 bases. Germline V CDR1 and CDR2: SGHAT, FQNNGV. The CDR3 loop spans 16 amino acids. Trimming removed 5 bases from V and 4 bases from J; junction bases left unmatched: 8. CDR3 in DNA: TGTGCCAGCAGCCGTATTAGCGGGAGATTCACCGGGGAGCTGTTTTTT. It translates to CASSRISGRFTGELFF.

This clone was detected only once. The V and J genes are TRBV7-8 and TRBJ1-4; 7 nucleotides agree with TRBD1. In germline, CDR1 is SGHVS, CDR2 FQNEAQ. The V gene end was trimmed by 0 bases and the J gene end by 8 bases; junction bases not matched to a gene: 9. This CDR3 is 16 amino acids long. The CDR3 nucleotides are TGTGCCAGCAGCTTAGCGCCAGACAGGGTTTTGGAAAAACTGTTTTTT. This gives the protein CASSLAPDRVLEKLFF.

V and J are TRBV5-1 and TRBJ2-5; the D gene could be TRBD1 or TRBD2 (5 bases each). Trimming removed 4 bases from V and 5 bases from J, with 12 bases in between. The CDR3 contains 13 residues. The germline gives CDR1 SGHRS, CDR2 YFSETQ. The CDR3 region has the DNA TGCGCCAGCAGCGGGGGACGCGGGGAGACCCAGTACTTC. This translates into CASSGGRGETQYF.

V and J are TRBV6-6 and TRBJ1-1, with D unresolved. This CDR3 is 16 amino acids long. CDR1 MNHNY and CDR2 SVGAGI come from the germline V gene (reference sequence). Trimming removed 8 bases from V and 1 base from J, with 20 bases in between. The CDR3 DNA is TGTGCCAGCTTAGACCATCAAAGGGAAGGGAACACTGAAGCTTTCTTT. It specifies CASLDHQREGNTEAFF.

The chain links TRBV9 to TRBJ2-1; D is perhaps TRBD1 (6 bases). Trimming shortened V by 1 base and J by 7 bases, and 15 bases separated the two germline ends. CDR1 SGDLS and CDR2 YYNGEE come from the germline V gene. The CDR3 covers 15 residues. The CDR3: CASSVSGASRNEQFF. In DNA form, the CDR3 reads TGTGCCAGCAGCGTATCAGGGGCTTCTCGAAATGAGCAGTTCTTC.

The V call is TRBV9, the J call TRBJ2-7, with 14 bases matching TRBD2. This CDR3 has 18 residues. V shed 2 bases, J shed 6 bases, and the junction held 13 bases outside the gene matches. CDR1 is SGDLS, CDR2 YYNGEE, per germline. The CDR3 loop reads CASSVPGLAGVSIGEQYF. CDR3 in DNA: TGTGCCAGCAGCGTTCCGGGACTAGCGGGAGTATCAATTGGCGAGCAGTACTTC.